This entry lists 2 T cell receptor beta chains sequenced from one sample in a study of cytomegalovirus exposure and HLA in healthy donors. Researchers ran the PCR with 60 Vbeta and 13 Jbeta primers. TCRdb keeps only in-frame clones here, not all; method: immunoSEQ multiplex PCR. The table includes tens of thousands of clones, 63% detected once. The sample taken for sequencing was PBMCs. These receptors originate from a woman in her forties in good health and CMV-seropositive.

Only a few counts were recorded for this clone. One end of the junction does not line up with germline, which may come from a read error. The chain joins TRBV7-9 to TRBJ1-1; 7 positions agree with TRBD1. This CDR3 has 12 amino acids. The V gene's germline CDR1 is SEHNR and CDR2 FQNEAQ (reference sequence). The CDR3 region has the DNA TGTTCCAGCAGCCTAGGGGACAGTGAAGCTTTCTTT. Protein: CSSSLGDSEAFF.

Remarks on this clone: The sample contains more than one DNA sequence encoding this CDR3. The chain joins TRBV5-1 to TRBJ1-1; D gene unclear. Germline V gene sequence: CDR1 SGHRS, CDR2 YFSETQ. The CDR3 has 14 amino acids. V was shortened by 0 bases and J by 1 base, with 7 bases between the two germline ends. In DNA, the CDR3 is TGCGCCAGCAGCTTGGCTCCCGGGAACACTGAAGCTTTCTTT. Translated: CASSLAPGNTEAFF.